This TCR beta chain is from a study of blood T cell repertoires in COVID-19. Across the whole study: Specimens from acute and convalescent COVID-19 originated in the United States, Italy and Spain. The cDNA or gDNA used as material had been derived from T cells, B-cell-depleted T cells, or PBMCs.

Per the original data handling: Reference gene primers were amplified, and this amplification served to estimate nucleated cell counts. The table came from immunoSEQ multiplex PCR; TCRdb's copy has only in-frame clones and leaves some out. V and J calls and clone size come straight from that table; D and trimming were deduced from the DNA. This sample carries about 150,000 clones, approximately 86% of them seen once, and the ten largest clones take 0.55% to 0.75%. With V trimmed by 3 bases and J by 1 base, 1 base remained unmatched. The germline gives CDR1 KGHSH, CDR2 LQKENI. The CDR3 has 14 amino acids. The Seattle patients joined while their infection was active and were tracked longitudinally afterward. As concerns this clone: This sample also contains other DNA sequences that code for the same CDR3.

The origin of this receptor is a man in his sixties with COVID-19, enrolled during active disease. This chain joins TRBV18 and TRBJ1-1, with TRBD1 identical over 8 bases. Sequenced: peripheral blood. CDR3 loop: CASSPGTGNTEAFF. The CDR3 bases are TGTGCCAGCTCACCCGGGACAGGGAACACTGAAGCTTTCTTT.